Listed below are T cell receptor beta chains from one sample, sequenced in a study of shared clonotypes between healthy human individuals. TCRdb's copy holds only in-frame clones and misses some; the assay was immunoSEQ multiplex PCR. The sample includes a few million clones, around 93% of them seen just once. The sequenced sample was naive CD4+ T cells from PBMCs. These receptors were obtained from a man aged 18 to 30 in good health. Some clones in this sample may be carry-over from other donors' samples. CDR3s include the opening cysteine and the closing phenylalanine or tryptophan. D genes are given only for firm matches. Clone size is shown for a subset of rows, as once, few, many or a class of expanded clone.

J gene,clone size,D gene,V gene,CDR3 protein,CDR3 DNA
TRBJ2-7,once,TRBD1,TRBV5-1,CASSYAGTGSYEQYF,TGCGCCAGCAGCTATGCCGGGACAGGGTCCTACGAGCAGTACTTC
TRBJ2-2,NA,NA,TRBV29-1,CSVRSGGGTGELFF,TGCAGCGTCCGAAGCGGCGGCGGGACCGGGGAGCTGTTTTTT
TRBJ1-1,NA,NA,TRBV19,CASRPDRGLILTEAFF,TGTGCCAGTAGACCTGACCGGGGCCTCATTCTGACTGAAGCTTTCTTT
TRBJ2-5,NA,TRBD1,TRBV2,CASRLTGGLETQYF,TGTGCCAGCAGGCTGACAGGGGGCTTGGAGACCCAGTACTTC
TRBJ2-7,NA,TRBD2,TRBV7-2,CASSLEMLAGGGEQYF,TGTGCCAGCAGCTTAGAGATGCTAGCGGGAGGTGGAGAGCAGTACTTC
TRBJ2-1,once,TRBD2,TRBV7-9,CASSPSGLGQFF,TGTGCCAGCAGCCCTAGCGGACTCGGGCAGTTCTTC
TRBJ2-2,NA,TRBD2,TRBV6-1,CASRGLAGTPGELFF,TGTGCCAGCAGGGGACTAGCGGGAACCCCCGGGGAGCTGTTTTTT
TRBJ2-3,NA,NA,TRBV6-5,CASSPGRDTQYF,TGTGCCAGCAGTCCAGGGAGAGATACGCAGTATTTT
TRBJ1-4,NA,TRBD1,TRBV10-3,CAISEGQGINEKLFF,TGTGCCATCAGTGAGGGACAGGGGATAAATGAAAAACTGTTTTTT
TRBJ2-1,NA,NA,TRBV27,CASSSNEGSEQFF,TGTGCCAGCAGTTCAAACGAGGGCAGTGAGCAGTTCTTC
TRBJ2-1,NA,NA,TRBV9,CASSAVMDYYNEQFF,TGTGCCAGCAGCGCCGTAATGGATTACTACAATGAGCAGTTCTTC
TRBJ2-7,NA,NA,TRBV4-3,CASSHLPLRGEQYF,TGCGCCAGCAGCCATCTTCCGCTGAGGGGGGAGCAGTACTTC
TRBJ1-3,NA,NA,TRBV2,CASSEGGFSGNTIYF,TGTGCCAGCAGCGAAGGGGGTTTCTCTGGAAACACCATATATTTT
TRBJ1-5,NA,TRBD1,TRBV18,CASSPQGGTGQHF,TGTGCCAGCTCACCTCAGGGGGGAACAGGCCAGCATTTT
TRBJ2-2,NA,TRBD2,TRBV5-1,CASSRTSGRAGGELFF,TGCGCCAGCAGCCGGACTAGCGGGAGGGCCGGCGGGGAGCTGTTTTTT
TRBJ2-7,NA,TRBD2,TRBV10-3,CAISESASGRRGDYEQYF,TGTGCCATCAGTGAGAGCGCTAGCGGGAGGAGAGGGGACTACGAGCAGTACTTC
TRBJ2-3,NA,TRBD1,TRBV5-1,CASSSGQGSDTQYF,TGCGCCAGCAGCTCGGGACAGGGGTCAGATACGCAGTATTTT
TRBJ2-7,NA,TRBD1,TRBV6-1,CASSGGRDRVHEQYF,TGTGCCAGCAGTGGTGGCCGGGACAGGGTCCACGAGCAGTACTTC
TRBJ2-3,NA,NA,TRBV7-3,CAGSLMAAGGTTDTQYF,TGTGCCGGCAGCTTAATGGCAGCGGGCGGGACTACAGATACGCAGTATTTT
TRBJ2-3,NA,NA,TRBV7-3,CASGKGNTDTQYF,TGTGCCAGCGGCAAGGGTAACACAGATACGCAGTATTTT
TRBJ1-3,NA,NA,TRBV5-1,CASSLGTVGNTIYF,TGCGCCAGCAGCTTGGGAACGGTTGGAAACACCATATATTTT
TRBJ2-2,NA,NA,TRBV5-1,CASSWGTALGELFF,TGCGCCAGCAGCTGGGGGACGGCGCTAGGGGAGCTGTTTTTT
TRBJ1-1,NA,NA,TRBV14,CASSQYRNTEAFF,TGTGCCAGCAGCCAATACCGCAACACTGAAGCTTTCTTT
TRBJ1-3,NA,NA,TRBV13,CASSFRGDGNTIYF,TGTGCCAGCAGCTTCCGGGGGGATGGAAACACCATATATTTT
TRBJ1-2,NA,NA,TRBV18,CASSPMGSNYGYTF,TGTGCCAGCTCACCAATGGGATCTAACTATGGCTACACCTTC
TRBJ2-7,NA,NA,TRBV5-1,CASSLGGAGEQYF,TGCGCCAGCAGCTTGGGAGGGGCGGGCGAGCAGTACTTC
TRBJ1-4,NA,NA,TRBV6-1,CASSVIATNEKLFF,TGTGCCAGCAGTGTAATTGCAACTAATGAAAAACTGTTTTTT
TRBJ1-4,NA,NA,TRBV28,CASSPTAFNEKLFF,TGTGCCAGCAGCCCTACAGCCTTTAATGAAAAACTGTTTTTT
TRBJ2-6,NA,NA,TRBV28,CAARDSGANVLTF,TGTGCCGCTAGGGATTCTGGGGCCAACGTCCTGACTTTC
TRBJ2-1,NA,NA,TRBV11-3,CASSSPLRPDEQFF,TGTGCCAGCAGCTCCCCCTTGAGGCCCGATGAGCAGTTCTTC
TRBJ2-1,NA,NA,TRBV6-4,CASSVSQNNEQFF,TGTGCCAGCAGTGTATCACAGAACAATGAGCAGTTCTTC
TRBJ1-4,NA,TRBD1,TRBV6-5,CASRSGTGGAKLFF,TGTGCCAGCAGGTCCGGGACAGGAGGGGCAAAACTGTTTTTT
TRBJ2-5,once,NA,TRBV10-3,CAISVRGVDQETQYF,TGTGCCATCAGTGTCAGGGGGGTGGACCAAGAGACCCAGTACTTC
TRBJ1-5,NA,NA,TRBV19,CASSITASPGQPQHF,TGTGCCAGTAGTATAACGGCCTCCCCAGGACAGCCCCAGCATTTT
TRBJ2-3,NA,NA,TRBV28,CASSLGGLSTDTQYF,TGTGCCAGCAGTTTGGGGGGGCTGAGCACAGATACGCAGTATTTT
TRBJ2-5,NA,TRBD1,TRBV5-1,CASSLRTGQETQYF,TGCGCCAGCAGCCTCCGGACAGGGCAAGAGACCCAGTACTTC
TRBJ2-3,NA,TRBD1,TRBV4-3,CASSQDPSGTGLGTDTQYF,TGCGCCAGCAGCCAGGACCCCTCCGGGACAGGGCTTGGCACAGATACGCAGTATTTT
TRBJ2-5,NA,NA,TRBV5-4,CASSPRGLGAGRETQYF,TGTGCCAGCAGCCCCCGGGGTCTGGGTGCTGGTCGAGAGACCCAGTACTTC
TRBJ1-2,NA,TRBD1,TRBV5-6,CASTGGPGYGYTF,TGTGCCAGCACAGGGGGGCCGGGCTATGGCTACACCTTC
TRBJ2-7,NA,TRBD2,TRBV7-6,CASSFAYLPGGLRGEQYF,TGTGCCAGCAGCTTCGCCTATCTTCCGGGGGGGCTAAGGGGCGAGCAGTACTTC
TRBJ2-7,NA,NA,TRBV21-1,CASNEPKGTYEQYF,TGTGCCAGCAACGAACCAAAGGGAACCTACGAGCAGTACTTC
TRBJ2-5,NA,TRBD1,TRBV30,CAWMKDRGKRETQYF,TGTGCCTGGATGAAAGACAGGGGGAAGAGGGAGACCCAGTACTTC
TRBJ2-2,NA,TRBD2,TRBV2,CASSGPLGREWWTGELFF,TGTGCCAGCAGTGGTCCCCTCGGGAGGGAGTGGTGGACCGGGGAGCTGTTTTTT
TRBJ2-2,once,TRBD2,TRBV5-1,CASSSVAGAVGELFF,TGCGCCAGCAGCTCAGTAGCGGGAGCGGTCGGGGAGCTGTTTTTT
TRBJ2-4,NA,NA,TRBV6-4,CASSPWEGGIQYF,TGTGCCAGCAGCCCATGGGAGGGGGGCATTCAGTACTTC
TRBJ2-1,once,TRBD2,TRBV28,CASSPGLAGMFTEQFF,TGTGCCAGCAGTCCGGGACTAGCGGGAATGTTCACAGAGCAGTTCTTC
TRBJ2-7,NA,TRBD2,TRBV5-1,CASSSTTSGIPYEQYF,TGCGCCAGCAGCTCGACGACTAGCGGGATTCCCTACGAGCAGTACTTC
TRBJ2-7,few,NA,TRBV28,CASSLSPGQLYEQYF,TGTGCCAGCAGTTTAAGTCCGGGCCAGCTCTACGAGCAGTACTTC
TRBJ1-1,few,NA,TRBV25-1,CASPNLGGWLNAFF,TGTGCCAGTCCAAACCTGGGGGGCTGGCTGAACGCTTTCTTT